What follows is one T cell receptor beta chain and its context. The antigen is undetermined. With a much larger clone just one base away, this may be a read error. The missing conserved phenylalanine or tryptophan at the end of this CDR3 makes a read error likely. The sample comes from a study of regulatory T cells in long-lasting Graves disease. Researchers made TCR beta libraries by using iRepertoire HTBI primers and running Arm-PCR on CDR3 regions. TCRdb re-called the multiplex PCR reads with MiXCR, one entry per CDR3 protein. Of roughly 360,000 distinct CDR3 sequences listed, less than 30% were seen once; the top ten hold about 27%. V lost 1 base to trimming and J lost 7 bases; unmatched junction nucleotides: 8. CDR3 size: 17 residues. Germline-derived CDR1 and CDR2 are SGHRS and YFSETQ. Time point: persistent/refractory GD, antithyroid drugs over 5 years with positive TRAb. PBMC RNA was the source of the TCR library. Peripheral blood, 7 to 9.5 milliliters per patient, was collected in EDTA tubes.

General study results and limits: A limited number of samples was an acknowledged limitation. TRBV28 was favored in persistent disease, as were TRBJ1-2 and TRBJ2-5.

This clonotype originated in a woman between 40 and 55 years old with Graves disease. The input for sequencing was peripheral blood mononuclear cells (PBMCs), taken when the disease was refractory, from a patient treated with antithyroid drugs. V is TRBV5-1 and J is TRBJ1-6; TRBD1 agrees at 10 bases. The CDR3 nucleotides are TGCGCCAGCAGCTTGTACCCACCGGGACAGGGGAATTCACCCCTCCACCTT. Protein product: CASSLYPPGQGNSPLHL.